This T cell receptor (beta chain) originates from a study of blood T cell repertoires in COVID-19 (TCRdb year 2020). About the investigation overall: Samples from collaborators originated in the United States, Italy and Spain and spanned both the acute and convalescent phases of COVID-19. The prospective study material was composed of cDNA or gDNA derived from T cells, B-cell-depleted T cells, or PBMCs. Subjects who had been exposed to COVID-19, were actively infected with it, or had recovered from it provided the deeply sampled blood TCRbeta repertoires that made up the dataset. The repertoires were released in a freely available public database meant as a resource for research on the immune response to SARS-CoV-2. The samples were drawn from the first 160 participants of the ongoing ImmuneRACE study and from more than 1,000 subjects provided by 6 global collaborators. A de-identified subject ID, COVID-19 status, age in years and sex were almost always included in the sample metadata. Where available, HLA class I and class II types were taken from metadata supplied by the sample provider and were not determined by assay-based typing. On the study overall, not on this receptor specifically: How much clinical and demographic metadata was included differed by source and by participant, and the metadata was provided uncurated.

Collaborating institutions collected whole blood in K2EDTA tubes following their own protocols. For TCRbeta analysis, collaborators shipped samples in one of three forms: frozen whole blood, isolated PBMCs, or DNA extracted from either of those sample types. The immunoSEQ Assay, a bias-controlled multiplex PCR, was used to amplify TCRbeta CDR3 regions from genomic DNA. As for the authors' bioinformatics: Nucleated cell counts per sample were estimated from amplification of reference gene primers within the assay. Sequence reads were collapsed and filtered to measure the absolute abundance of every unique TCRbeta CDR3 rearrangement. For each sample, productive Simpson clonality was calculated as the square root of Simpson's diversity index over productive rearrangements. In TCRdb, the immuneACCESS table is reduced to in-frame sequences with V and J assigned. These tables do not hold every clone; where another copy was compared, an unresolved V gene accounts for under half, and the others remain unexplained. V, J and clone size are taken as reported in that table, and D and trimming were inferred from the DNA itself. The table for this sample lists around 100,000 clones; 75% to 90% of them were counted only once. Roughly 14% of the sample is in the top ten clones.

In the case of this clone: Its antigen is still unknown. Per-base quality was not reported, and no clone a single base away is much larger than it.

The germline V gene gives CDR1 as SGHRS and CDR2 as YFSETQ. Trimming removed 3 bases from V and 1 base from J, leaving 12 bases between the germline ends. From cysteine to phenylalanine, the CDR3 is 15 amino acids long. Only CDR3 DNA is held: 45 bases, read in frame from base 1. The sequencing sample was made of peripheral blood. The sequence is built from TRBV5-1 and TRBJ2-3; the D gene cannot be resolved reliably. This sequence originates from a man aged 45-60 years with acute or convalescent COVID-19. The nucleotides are TGCGCCAGCAGCTCAGACTTGTTCGGCACAGATACGCAGTATTTT. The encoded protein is CASSSDLFGTDTQYF.